This paragraph covers one TCR beta chain sequence. In the source study's methods: Reference gene primers were amplified, and this amplification served to estimate nucleated cell counts. Sequencing was performed with immunoSEQ multiplex PCR; in TCRdb, only in-frame clones are kept and a portion is missing. The DNA was the basis for D and trimming; V, J and clone size are from that table. The table lists about 150,000 clones, 76% of them singletons. This sample is part of a study of blood T cell repertoires in COVID-19. The wider study: The study drew acute and convalescent COVID-19 samples from the United States, Italy and Spain. Sources were T cells, B-cell-depleted T cells, or PBMCs; the material itself was cDNA or gDNA.

This receptor was obtained from an elderly woman with acute or convalescent COVID-19. The sequencing input was peripheral blood.

In DNA, the CDR3 is TGTGCCAGCAGCGGGGACAGGGATAATTCACCCCTCCACTTT. Its protein product is CASSGDRDNSPLHF. V gene TRBV2 combines with J gene TRBJ1-6; 9 bases are a match to TRBD1. The ends lost 6 bases at V and 5 bases at J; junction bases unmatched: 2. The CDR3 totals 14 residues. In germline, CDR1 is SNHLY, CDR2 FYNNEI.